These T cell receptor beta chains were read from a single sample in a study of cytomegalovirus exposure and HLA in healthy donors. The method was immunoSEQ multiplex PCR; TCRdb's version includes in-frame clones alone and lacks a portion of them. In the table there are 90,000 to 95,000 clones, around 78% of which are singletons. The sample comprised PBMCs. Receptors were obtained from a man aged 25 to 45 in good health and CMV-seronegative. Both conserved end residues are trimmed from each CDR3.

V gene: TRBV5-6
J gene: TRBJ2-2
CDR3 protein: ASSLGLAGVTGELF

V gene: TRBV15
J gene: TRBJ1-1
CDR3 protein: ATSTRTGRIPEAF

V gene: TRBV2
J gene: TRBJ1-1
CDR3 protein: AIPQGPRTEAF

V gene: TRBV5-8
J gene: TRBJ2-7
CDR3 protein: ASNKLGPSYEQY

V gene: TRBV29-1
J gene: TRBJ2-6
CDR3 protein: SAWTGSRSGANVLT

V gene: TRBV13
J gene: TRBJ2-2
CDR3 protein: ASSPYGGGTGELF

V gene: TRBV6-1
J gene: TRBJ1-6
CDR3 protein: ASSQQQGNSPLH

V gene: TRBV4-3
J gene: TRBJ1-2
CDR3 protein: ASSQEVGGYGYT

V gene: TRBV5-1
J gene: TRBJ1-4
CDR3 protein: ASSVDRSNEKLF

V gene: TRBV14
J gene: TRBJ2-7
CDR3 protein: ASSQDGFTTYEQY

V gene: TRBV7-8
J gene: TRBJ1-1
CDR3 protein: ASSPWTGTGYTEAF

V gene: TRBV5-1
J gene: TRBJ2-5
CDR3 protein: ASSPVGAGGLETQY

V gene: TRBV7-2
J gene: TRBJ1-3
CDR3 protein: ASSPIGGTGNTIY

V gene: TRBV7-2
J gene: TRBJ2-1
CDR3 protein: ASSTRTSGVNEQF

V gene: TRBV18
J gene: TRBJ1-5
CDR3 protein: ASSPPRTGGLDQPQH

V gene: TRBV19
J gene: TRBJ2-1
CDR3 protein: ASSIATSGYNEQF

V gene: TRBV27
J gene: TRBJ2-4
CDR3 protein: ATSSGQLLAKNIQY

V gene: TRBV7-3
J gene: TRBJ1-4
CDR3 protein: ASSPRQGDEKLF

V gene: TRBV19
J gene: TRBJ2-3
CDR3 protein: ASSSVDNSDTQY

V gene: TRBV19
J gene: TRBJ2-7
CDR3 protein: ASSIEAGVSGGRNYEQY

V gene: TRBV19
J gene: TRBJ1-5
CDR3 protein: ASSRSGGHQPQH

V gene: TRBV7-2
J gene: TRBJ2-1
CDR3 protein: ASSLGPGQPYNEQF

V gene: TRBV6-1
J gene: TRBJ1-1
CDR3 protein: ASSAYSARQGLNTEAF

V gene: TRBV9
J gene: TRBJ1-2
CDR3 protein: ASSPVGGPYGYT

V gene: TRBV6-5
J gene: TRBJ1-1
CDR3 protein: ASSYSLGRDTEAF

V gene: TRBV12-5
J gene: TRBJ1-2
CDR3 protein: ASAPIGGAKVYGYT

V gene: TRBV9
J gene: TRBJ2-2
CDR3 protein: ASSVNRGGNTGELF

V gene: TRBV2
J gene: TRBJ2-2
CDR3 protein: ASLDREDTGELF

V gene: TRBV5-1
J gene: TRBJ2-5
CDR3 protein: ASSGTSGNQETQY

V gene: TRBV4-2
J gene: TRBJ2-5
CDR3 protein: ASSQGQGGSGETQY

V gene: TRBV14
J gene: TRBJ1-3
CDR3 protein: ASSQAQGYSGNTIY

V gene: TRBV11-1
J gene: TRBJ1-6
CDR3 protein: ASSFGPGSSGSPLH

V gene: TRBV2
J gene: TRBJ1-3
CDR3 protein: ASRADGNTIY

V gene: TRBV6-6
J gene: TRBJ2-7
CDR3 protein: ASSYTGDEQY

V gene: TRBV6-1
J gene: TRBJ1-4
CDR3 protein: ASSAQTGGNEKLF

V gene: TRBV25-1
J gene: TRBJ1-2
CDR3 protein: ASSWTVGYGYT

V gene: TRBV6-5
J gene: TRBJ1-2
CDR3 protein: ASSRDRGLNYGYT

V gene: TRBV7-9
J gene: TRBJ1-1
CDR3 protein: ASSLDRNTEAF

V gene: TRBV9
J gene: TRBJ2-7
CDR3 protein: ASSVASGFHEQY

V gene: TRBV7-6
J gene: TRBJ1-6
CDR3 protein: ASSPTGSDSPLH

V gene: TRBV5-8
J gene: TRBJ2-7
CDR3 protein: ASSSYEQY

V gene: TRBV27
J gene: TRBJ1-5
CDR3 protein: ASSPGDRGNQPQH

V gene: TRBV6-5
J gene: TRBJ2-7
CDR3 protein: ASSYSTSGAYEQY

V gene: TRBV13
J gene: TRBJ2-3
CDR3 protein: ASSSLFTSGSADTQY

V gene: TRBV7-9
J gene: TRBJ2-7
CDR3 protein: ASSSGQDEQY

V gene: TRBV6-4
J gene: TRBJ2-3
CDR3 protein: ASSDDAGGPDTQY

V gene: TRBV29-1
J gene: TRBJ1-2
CDR3 protein: SVEAPTGADYGYT

V gene: TRBV5-4
J gene: TRBJ2-5
CDR3 protein: ASSLSGTSGSKTQY

V gene: TRBV6-5
J gene: TRBJ1-5
CDR3 protein: ASSRGPYSNQPQH

V gene: TRBV10-1
J gene: TRBJ2-1
CDR3 protein: ASSESGLAGGNEQF

V gene: TRBV25-1
J gene: TRBJ2-2
CDR3 protein: ATSPPGLRSGELF

V gene: TRBV13
J gene: TRBJ2-7
CDR3 protein: ASSLIGGHEQY

V gene: TRBV2
J gene: TRBJ2-1
CDR3 protein: ASKRITSIQEQF

V gene: TRBV6-4
J gene: TRBJ2-5
CDR3 protein: ASSGGLETQY

V gene: TRBV9
J gene: TRBJ2-1
CDR3 protein: ASSVGGGSGGQTYNEQF

V gene: TRBV4-3
J gene: TRBJ1-5
CDR3 protein: ASSQEPHAGARNQPQH

V gene: TRBV5-1
J gene: TRBJ2-1
CDR3 protein: ASSPFLGSEQF